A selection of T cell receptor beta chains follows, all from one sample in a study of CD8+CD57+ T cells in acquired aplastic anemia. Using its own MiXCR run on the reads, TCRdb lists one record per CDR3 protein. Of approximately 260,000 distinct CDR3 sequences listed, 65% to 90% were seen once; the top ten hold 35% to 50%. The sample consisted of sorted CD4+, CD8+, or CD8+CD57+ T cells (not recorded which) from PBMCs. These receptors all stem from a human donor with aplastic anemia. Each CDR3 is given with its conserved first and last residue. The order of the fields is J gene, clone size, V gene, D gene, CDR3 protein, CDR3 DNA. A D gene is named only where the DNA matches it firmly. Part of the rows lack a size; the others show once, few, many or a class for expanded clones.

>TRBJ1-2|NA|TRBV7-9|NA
CASSLKRGADYGYTF
TGTGCCAGCAGCTTGAAAAGGGGCGCGGACTATGGCTACACCTTC
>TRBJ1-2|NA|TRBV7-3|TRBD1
CASSQRQGSEGYTF
TGTGCCAGCAGCCAGAGACAGGGTTCGGAAGGCTACACCTTC
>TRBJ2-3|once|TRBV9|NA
CASGHSGRMYQQF
TGTGCCAGCGGCCATTCCGGGCGTATGTACCAGCAGTTT
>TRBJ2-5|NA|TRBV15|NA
CATSRTSEEETQYF
TGTGCCACCAGCAGGACCAGCGAGGAAGAGACCCAGTACTTC
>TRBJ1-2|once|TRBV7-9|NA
CASSADSAAYNSPYTF
TGTGCCAGCAGCGCCGACAGCGCCGCCTATAATTCACCCTACACCTTC
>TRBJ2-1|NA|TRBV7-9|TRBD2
CVSSAAGSEQFF
TGTGTCAGCAGCGCAGCGGGGAGTGAGCAGTTCTTC
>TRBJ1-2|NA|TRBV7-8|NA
CASSLERDPDVYGYTF
TGTGCCAGCAGCTTGGAGAGAGACCCCGATGTATATGGCTACACCTTC
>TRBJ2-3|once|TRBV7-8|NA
CASSLAAGDNTQF
TGTGCCAGCAGCTTAGCGGCAGGAGATAATACGCAGTTT
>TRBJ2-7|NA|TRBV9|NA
CASSEGAGGTDTQYF
TGTGCCAGCAGCGAAGGGGCCGGCGGAACAGACACGCAGTACTTC
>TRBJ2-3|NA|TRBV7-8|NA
CASSSPTAATDTQYF
TGTGCCAGCAGCAGCCCGACGGCGGCTACAGATACGCAGTATTTT
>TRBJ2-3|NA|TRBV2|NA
CGGGGVGSDTQYF
TGTGGTGGCGGGGGCGTAGGGTCAGATACGCAGTATTTT
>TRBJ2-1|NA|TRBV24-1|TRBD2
CATGTSGSQDAQFF
TGTGCCACCGGCACTAGCGGCAGCCAGGATGCCCAGTTCTTC
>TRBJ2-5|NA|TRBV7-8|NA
CASSFGQGAEELYYF
NA
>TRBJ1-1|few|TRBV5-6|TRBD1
CASSLERGQGGNTEAFF
TGTGCCAGCAGCTTGGAGAGGGGACAGGGAGGAAACACTGAAGCTTTCTTT
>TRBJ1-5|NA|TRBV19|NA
CASSKTGRNSNEPQHF
TGTGCCAGCAGTAAAACGGGCAGAAACAGCAATGAGCCCCAGCATTTT
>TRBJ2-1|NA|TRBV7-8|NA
CASSLAGGPGQQYQFF
TGTGCCAGCAGCTTAGCGGGAGGTCCCGGTCAGCAGTATCAGTTCTTC
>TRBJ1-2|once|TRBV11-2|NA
CASSSAGFFGYTF
TGTGCCAGCAGCTCAGCAGGGTTCTTTGGCTACACCTTC
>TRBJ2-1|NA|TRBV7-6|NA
CASSRRGYNEQFF
TGTGCCAGCAGCCGGAGGGGATACAATGAGCAGTTCTTC
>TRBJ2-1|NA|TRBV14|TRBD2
CASSRTSGRLNEQFF
TGTGCCAGCAGCCGAACTAGCGGGAGACTCAATGAGCAGTTCTTC
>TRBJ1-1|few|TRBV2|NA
CASSGEGRANTEAFF
TGTGCCAGCAGTGGAGAGGGGAGGGCGAACACTGAAGCTTTCTTT
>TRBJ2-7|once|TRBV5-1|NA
CATSVRPGGNEQYF
TGCGCCACCAGCGTACGGCCAGGCGGCAACGAGCAGTACTTC
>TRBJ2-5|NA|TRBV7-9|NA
CASSIHSSEETQYF
TGTGCCAGCAGCATTCACTCCAGCGAGGAGACCCAGTACTTC
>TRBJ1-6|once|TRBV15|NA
CATKAHVEPSSPLHF
TGTGCCACCAAAGCGCACGTCGAGCCGAGTTCACCCCTCCACTTT
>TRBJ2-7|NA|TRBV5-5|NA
CASSLVEPLLYEQYF
TGTGCCAGCAGCTTGGTGGAGCCCCTACTCTACGAGCAGTACTTC
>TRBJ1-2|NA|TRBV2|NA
CASRQNTGYGYTF
TGTGCCAGCAGGCAAAACACAGGGTATGGCTACACCTTC
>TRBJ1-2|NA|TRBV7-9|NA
CASSFQRSAGNDYTF
TGTGCCAGCAGCTTTCAAAGGAGCGCGGGGAATGATTACACCTTC
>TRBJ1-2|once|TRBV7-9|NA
CASSLERSGGVDDYTF
TGTGCCAGCAGCTTGGAGAGGAGCGGGGGGGTAGATGACTACACCTTC
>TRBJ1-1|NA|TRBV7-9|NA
CASSSSDTQYFGAFF
NA
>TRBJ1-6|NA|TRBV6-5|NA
CASSGRGIVNSPLHF
TGTGCCAGCAGCGGGAGGGGCATCGTTAATTCACCCCTCCACTTT
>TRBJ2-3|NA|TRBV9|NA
CASGVAGNLQSFDF
TGTGCCAGCGGAGTAGCTGGGAACCTCCAGTCGTTCGATTTT
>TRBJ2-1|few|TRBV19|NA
CASSISRSSYNEQFF
TGCGCCAGTAGTATCTCGCGTAGCTCCTACAATGAGCAGTTCTTC
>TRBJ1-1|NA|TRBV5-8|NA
CASSPLGAGVNTEAFF
TGTGCCAGCAGCCCCCTAGGGGCAGGGGTGAACACTGAAGCTTTCTTT
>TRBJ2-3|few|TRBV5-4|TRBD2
CASSFTSADTDTQYF
TGTGCCAGCAGCTTTACTAGCGCGGACACAGATACGCAGTATTTT
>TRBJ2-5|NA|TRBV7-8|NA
CASSLAHGLNSTQQYF
TGTGCCAGCAGCTTAGCCCACGGGCTAAATTCGACCCAGCAGTACTTC
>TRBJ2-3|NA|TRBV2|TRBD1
CASSVGGQSNDTHYF
TGTGCCAGCAGTGTAGGGGGACAGAGCAACGATACGCATTATTTT
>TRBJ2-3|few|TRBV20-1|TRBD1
CSARVQDRDTDTQYF
TGCAGTGCTAGAGTACAGGACAGGGACACAGATACGCAGTATTTT
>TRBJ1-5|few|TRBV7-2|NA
CASSLAVRGTNSNQPQHF
TGTGCCAGCAGCTTAGCCGTCAGGGGAACGAATAGCAATCAGCCCCAGCATTTT
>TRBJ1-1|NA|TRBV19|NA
CASSIASRANNEAFF
TGTGCCAGTAGTATAGCTAGCAGAGCCAACAATGAAGCTTTCTTT
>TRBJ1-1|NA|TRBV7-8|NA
CASSMYSSGELFFVF
NA
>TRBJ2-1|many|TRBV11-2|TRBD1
CASRGQGVDNEQFF
TGTGCCAGCAGGGGACAGGGGGTTGACAATGAGCAGTTCTTC
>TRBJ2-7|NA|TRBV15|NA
CATSRGASQDAQYF
TGTGCCACCAGCAGGGGCGCCAGCCAAGACGCCCAGTACTTC
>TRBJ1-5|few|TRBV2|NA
CASRDSLLQPQHF
TGTGCCAGCAGAGACAGTCTCCTTCAGCCCCAGCATTTT
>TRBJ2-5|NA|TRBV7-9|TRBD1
CASSPQQGAVTEAF
TGTGCCAGCAGCCCCCAACAGGGGGCGGTCACTGAAGCTTTC
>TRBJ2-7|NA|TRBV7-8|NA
CATSGRGLAYDEYF
TGTGCCACCAGCGGCCGAGGCCTCGCCTACGATGAGTACTTC
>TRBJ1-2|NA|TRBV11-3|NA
CASSLDVRGLDYGYTF
TGTGCCAGCAGCTTAGATGTGAGGGGCTTGGACTATGGCTACACCTTC
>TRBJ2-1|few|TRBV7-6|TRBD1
CASSSDRGHSPLHQFF
TGTGCCAGCAGCTCGGACAGGGGGCATTCACCCCTCCACCAGTTCTTC
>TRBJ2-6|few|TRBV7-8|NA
CASSLAGGHDTQDLTF
TGTGCCAGCAGCTTAGCGGGAGGTCACGATACCCAGGATCTGACTTTC
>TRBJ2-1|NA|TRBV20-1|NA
CSARNLAEQFF
TGCAGTGCAAGAAACCTAGCTGAGCAGTTCTTC
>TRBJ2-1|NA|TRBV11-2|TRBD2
CASSLDSGRGNEQFF
TGTGCCAGCAGCTTAGATAGCGGGAGAGGCAATGAGCAGTTCTTC